This record looks at one TCR beta chain sequence and its context. Its matching antigen is unknown. The data originate from a study of OX40 agonist ivuxolimab in advanced cancers. General study findings and limits: The CD4+ and CD8+ T cells in the blood had expanded clonally by week 6 at 0.1 to 3.0 mg/kg.

Germline V lookup: CDR1 SGHRS, CDR2 YFSETQ. The CDR3 spans 13 residues. Trimming removed 4 bases at V and 4 bases at J, with 11 bases between. Method: immunoSEQ multiplex PCR; TCRdb's copy keeps in-frame clones and lacks some. The repertoire holds some 57,000 clones, with more than 80% as singletons. Baseline was the first blood sampling point, followed by cycle 4 day 1 and cycle 7 day 1. The sequencing used CD4+ or CD8+ T cells sorted from blood, collected in a trial of the OX40 agonist ivuxolimab. The receptor's source is an adult with an advanced solid tumor such as melanoma, head and neck, liver or kidney cancer. This chain uses TRBV5-1 with TRBJ1-1; D might be TRBD1 (6 bases). CDR3 coding DNA: TGCGCCAGCAGCAACAGGGTCGGCACTGAAGCTTTCTTT. This encodes CASSNRVGTEAFF.